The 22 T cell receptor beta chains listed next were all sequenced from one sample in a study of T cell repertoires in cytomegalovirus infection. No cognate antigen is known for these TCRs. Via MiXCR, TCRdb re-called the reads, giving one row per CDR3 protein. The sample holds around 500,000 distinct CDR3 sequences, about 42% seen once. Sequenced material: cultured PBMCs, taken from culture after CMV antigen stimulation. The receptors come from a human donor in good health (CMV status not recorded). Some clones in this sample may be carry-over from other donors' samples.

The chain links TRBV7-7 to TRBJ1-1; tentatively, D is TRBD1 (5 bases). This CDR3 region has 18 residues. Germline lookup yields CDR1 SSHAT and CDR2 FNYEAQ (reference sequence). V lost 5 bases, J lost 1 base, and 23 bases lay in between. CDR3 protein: CASSDSAWGSGPNTEAFF. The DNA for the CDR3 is TGTGCCAGCAGCGATAGCGCGTGGGGGTCTGGTCCGAACACTGAAGCTTTCTTT.

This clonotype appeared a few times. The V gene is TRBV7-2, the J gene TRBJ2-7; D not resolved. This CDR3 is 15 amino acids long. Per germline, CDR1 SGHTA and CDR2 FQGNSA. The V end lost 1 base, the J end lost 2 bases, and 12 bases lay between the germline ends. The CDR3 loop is CASSLGPLGPYEQYF. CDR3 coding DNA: TGTGCCAGCAGCTTAGGGCCGCTCGGACCCTACGAGCAGTACTTC.

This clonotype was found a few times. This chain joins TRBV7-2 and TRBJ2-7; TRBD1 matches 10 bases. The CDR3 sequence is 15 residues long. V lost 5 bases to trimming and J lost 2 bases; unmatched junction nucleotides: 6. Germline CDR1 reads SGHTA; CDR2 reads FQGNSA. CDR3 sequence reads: CASSGPGTGAYEQYF. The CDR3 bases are TGTGCCAGCAGCGGACCCGGGACAGGGGCCTACGAGCAGTACTTC.

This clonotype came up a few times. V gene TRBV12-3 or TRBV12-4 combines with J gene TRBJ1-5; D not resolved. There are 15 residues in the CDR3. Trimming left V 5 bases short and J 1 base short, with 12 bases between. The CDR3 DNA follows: TGTGCCAGCAGTCCTAGGGAAGGAAGCAATCAGCCCCAGCATTTT. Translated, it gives CASSPREGSNQPQHF.

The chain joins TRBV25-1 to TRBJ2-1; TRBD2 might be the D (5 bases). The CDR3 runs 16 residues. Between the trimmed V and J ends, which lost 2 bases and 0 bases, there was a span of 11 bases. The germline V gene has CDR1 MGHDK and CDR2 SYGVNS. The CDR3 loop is CASSEIVGSSYNEQFF. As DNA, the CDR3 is TGTGCCAGCAGTGAAATCGTTGGGAGCTCCTACAATGAGCAGTTCTTC.

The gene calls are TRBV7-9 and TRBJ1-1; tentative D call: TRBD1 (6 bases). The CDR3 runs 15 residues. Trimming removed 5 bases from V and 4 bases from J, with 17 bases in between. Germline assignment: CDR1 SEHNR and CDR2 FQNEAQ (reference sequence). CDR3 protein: CASSPGGGEGTEAFF. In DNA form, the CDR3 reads TGTGCCAGCAGCCCTGGTGGGGGCGAGGGCACTGAAGCTTTCTTT.

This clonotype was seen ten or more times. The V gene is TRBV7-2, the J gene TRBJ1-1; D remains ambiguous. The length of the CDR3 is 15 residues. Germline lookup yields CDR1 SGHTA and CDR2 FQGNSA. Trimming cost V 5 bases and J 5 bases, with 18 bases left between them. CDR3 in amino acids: CASSRVGSKWTEAFF. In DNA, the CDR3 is TGTGCCAGCAGCCGGGTTGGGTCCAAGTGGACTGAAGCTTTCTTT. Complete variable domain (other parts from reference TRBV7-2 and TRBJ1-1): GAGVSQSPSNKVTEKGKDVELRCDPISGHTALYWYRQSLGQGLEFLIYFQGNSAPDKSGLPSDRFSAERTGGSVSTLTIQRTQQEDSAVYLCASSRVGSKWTEAFFGQGTRLTVV.

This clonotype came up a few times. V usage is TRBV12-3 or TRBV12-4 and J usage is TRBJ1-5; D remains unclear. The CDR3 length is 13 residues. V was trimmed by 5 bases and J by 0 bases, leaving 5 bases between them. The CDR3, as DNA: TGTGCCAGCAGTCAGAGTAGCAATCAGCCCCAGCATTTT. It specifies CASSQSSNQPQHF.

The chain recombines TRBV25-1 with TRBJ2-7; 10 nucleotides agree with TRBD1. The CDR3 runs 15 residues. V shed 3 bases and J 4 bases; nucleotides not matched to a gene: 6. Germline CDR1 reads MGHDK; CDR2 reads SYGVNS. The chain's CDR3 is CASSETGTGVYEQYF. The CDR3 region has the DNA TGTGCCAGCAGTGAGACCGGGACAGGGGTTTACGAGCAGTACTTC.

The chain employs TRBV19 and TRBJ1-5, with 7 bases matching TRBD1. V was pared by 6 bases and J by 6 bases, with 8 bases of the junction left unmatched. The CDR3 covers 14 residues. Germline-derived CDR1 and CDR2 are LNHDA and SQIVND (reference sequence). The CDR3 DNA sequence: TGTGCCAGTAGCCACAGGGGCGCGGGTCAGCCCCAGCATTTT. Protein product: CASSHRGAGQPQHF.

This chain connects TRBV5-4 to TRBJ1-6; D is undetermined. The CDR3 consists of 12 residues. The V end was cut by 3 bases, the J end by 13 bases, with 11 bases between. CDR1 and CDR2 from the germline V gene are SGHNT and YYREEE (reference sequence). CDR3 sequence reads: CASSSEGAPLHF. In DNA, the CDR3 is TGTGCCAGCAGCTCCGAGGGTGCCCCCCTCCACTTT.

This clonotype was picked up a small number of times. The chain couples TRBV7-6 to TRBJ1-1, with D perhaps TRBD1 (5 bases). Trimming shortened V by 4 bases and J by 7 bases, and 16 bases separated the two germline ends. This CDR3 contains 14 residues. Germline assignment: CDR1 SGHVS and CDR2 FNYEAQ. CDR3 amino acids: CASSYGVGEYEAFF. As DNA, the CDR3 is TGTGCCAGCAGCTATGGAGTAGGGGAGTATGAAGCTTTCTTT.

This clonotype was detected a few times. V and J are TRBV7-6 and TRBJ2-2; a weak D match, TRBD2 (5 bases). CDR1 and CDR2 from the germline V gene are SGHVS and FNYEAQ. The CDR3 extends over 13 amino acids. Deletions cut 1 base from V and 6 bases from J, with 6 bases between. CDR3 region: CASSLEGAGELFF. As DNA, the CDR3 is TGTGCCAGCAGCTTAGAGGGAGCCGGGGAGCTGTTTTTT.

Here the CDR3 reads CASSPGRAQETQYF. As DNA, the CDR3 is TGTGCCAGCAGCCCCGGGAGGGCCCAAGAGACCCAGTACTTC. The rearrangement joins TRBV7-2 to TRBJ2-5, with 8 bases lining up with TRBD2. With 5 bases clipped from V and 1 base from J, the junction kept 3 bases outside the gene matches. The CDR3 runs to 14 residues. Germline CDR1 is SGHTA and CDR2 is FQGNSA. Full variable domain (outside the CDR3, taken from reference TRBV7-2 and TRBJ2-5): GAGVSQSPSNKVTEKGKDVELRCDPISGHTALYWYRQSLGQGLEFLIYFQGNSAPDKSGLPSDRFSAERTGGSVSTLTIQRTQQEDSAVYLCASSPGRAQETQYFGPGTRLLVL.

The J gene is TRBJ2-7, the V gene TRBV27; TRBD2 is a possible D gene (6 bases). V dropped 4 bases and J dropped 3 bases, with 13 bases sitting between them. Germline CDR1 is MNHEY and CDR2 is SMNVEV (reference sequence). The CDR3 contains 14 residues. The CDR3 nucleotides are TGTGCCAGCAGTTCCCTCGGGGGAAACTACGAGCAGTACTTC. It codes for CASSSLGGNYEQYF.

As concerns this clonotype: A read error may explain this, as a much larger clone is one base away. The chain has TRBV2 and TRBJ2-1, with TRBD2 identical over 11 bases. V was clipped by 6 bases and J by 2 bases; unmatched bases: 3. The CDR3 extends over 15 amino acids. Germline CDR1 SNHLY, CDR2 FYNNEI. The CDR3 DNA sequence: TGTGCCAGCAGCGCGACTAGCGGGGCCTACAATGAGCAGTTCTTC. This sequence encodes CASSATSGAYNEQFF.

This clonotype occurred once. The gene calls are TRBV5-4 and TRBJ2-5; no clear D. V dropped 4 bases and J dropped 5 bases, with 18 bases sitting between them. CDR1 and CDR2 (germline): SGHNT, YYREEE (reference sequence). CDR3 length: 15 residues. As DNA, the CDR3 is TGTGCCAGCAGCGAGGACCTCCCCGTGGCGGAGACCCAGTACTTC. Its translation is CASSEDLPVAETQYF.

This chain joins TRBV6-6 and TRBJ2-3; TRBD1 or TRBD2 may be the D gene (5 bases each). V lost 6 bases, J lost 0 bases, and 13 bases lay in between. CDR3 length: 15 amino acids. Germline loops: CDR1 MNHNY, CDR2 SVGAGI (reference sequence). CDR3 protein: CASSPTEGSTDTQYF. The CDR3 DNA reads TGTGCCAGCAGCCCGACAGAGGGGAGCACAGATACGCAGTATTTT.

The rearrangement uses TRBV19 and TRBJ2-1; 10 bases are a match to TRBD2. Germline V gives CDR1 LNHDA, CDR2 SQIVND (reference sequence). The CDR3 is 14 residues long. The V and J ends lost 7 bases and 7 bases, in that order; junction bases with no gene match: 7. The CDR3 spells CASTPSGSLNEQFF. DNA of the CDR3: TGTGCCAGTACTCCTAGCGGGAGTTTGAATGAGCAGTTCTTC.

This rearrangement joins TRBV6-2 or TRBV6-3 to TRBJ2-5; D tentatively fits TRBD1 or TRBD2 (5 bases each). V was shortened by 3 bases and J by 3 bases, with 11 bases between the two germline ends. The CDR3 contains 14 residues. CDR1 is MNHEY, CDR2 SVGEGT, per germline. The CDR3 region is CASSYTGGKETQYF. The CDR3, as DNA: TGTGCCAGCAGTTATACTGGGGGTAAAGAGACCCAGTACTTC.

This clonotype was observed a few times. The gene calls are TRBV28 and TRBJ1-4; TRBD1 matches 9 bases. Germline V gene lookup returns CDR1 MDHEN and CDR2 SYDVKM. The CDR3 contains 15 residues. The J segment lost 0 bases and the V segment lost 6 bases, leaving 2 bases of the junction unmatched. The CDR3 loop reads CASSTGGATNEKLFF. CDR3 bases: TGTGCCAGCAGCACAGGGGGCGCAACTAATGAAAAACTGTTTTTT.

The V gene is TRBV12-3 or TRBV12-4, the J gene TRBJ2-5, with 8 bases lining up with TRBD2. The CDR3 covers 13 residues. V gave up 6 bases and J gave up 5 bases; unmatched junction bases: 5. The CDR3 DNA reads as TGTGCCAGCAGATCGGGGGGGCGGGAGACCCAGTACTTC. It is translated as CASRSGGRETQYF.